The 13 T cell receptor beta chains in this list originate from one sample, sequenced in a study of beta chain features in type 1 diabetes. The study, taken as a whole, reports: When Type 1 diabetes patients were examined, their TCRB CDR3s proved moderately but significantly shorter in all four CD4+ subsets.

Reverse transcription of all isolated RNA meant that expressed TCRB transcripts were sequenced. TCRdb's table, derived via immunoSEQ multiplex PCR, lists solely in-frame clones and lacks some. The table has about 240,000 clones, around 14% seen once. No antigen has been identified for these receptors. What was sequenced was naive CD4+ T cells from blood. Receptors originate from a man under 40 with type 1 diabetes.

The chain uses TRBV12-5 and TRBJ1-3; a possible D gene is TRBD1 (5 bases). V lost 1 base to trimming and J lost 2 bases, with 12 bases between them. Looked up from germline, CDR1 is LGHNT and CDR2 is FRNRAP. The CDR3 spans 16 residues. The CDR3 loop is CASGLGGRGTGNTIYF. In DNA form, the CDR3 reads TGTGCTAGTGGTTTGGGAGGCCGGGGGACTGGAAACACCATATATTTT.

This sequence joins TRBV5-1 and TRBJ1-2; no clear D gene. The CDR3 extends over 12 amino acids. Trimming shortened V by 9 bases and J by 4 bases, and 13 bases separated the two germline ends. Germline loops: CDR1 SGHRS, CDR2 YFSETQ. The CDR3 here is CANSGRSYGYTF. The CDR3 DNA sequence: TGCGCCAATAGCGGGCGGTCCTATGGCTACACCTTC.

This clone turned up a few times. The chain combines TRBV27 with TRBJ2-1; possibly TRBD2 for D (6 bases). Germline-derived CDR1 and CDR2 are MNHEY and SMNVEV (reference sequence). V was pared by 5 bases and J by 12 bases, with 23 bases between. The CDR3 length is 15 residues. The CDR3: CASSLLAPEGDGQFF. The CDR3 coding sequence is TGTGCCAGCAGTCTCCTAGCGCCGGAGGGCGATGGGCAGTTCTTC.

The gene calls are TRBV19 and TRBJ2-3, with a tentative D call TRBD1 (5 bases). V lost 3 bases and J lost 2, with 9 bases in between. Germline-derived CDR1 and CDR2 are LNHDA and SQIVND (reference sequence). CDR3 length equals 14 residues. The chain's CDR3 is CASSIWGSTDTQYF. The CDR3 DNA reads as TGTGCCAGTAGTATCTGGGGCTCCACAGATACGCAGTATTTT. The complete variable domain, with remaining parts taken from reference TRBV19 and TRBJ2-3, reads DGGITQSPKYLFRKEGQNVTLSCEQNLNHDAMYWYRQDPGQGLRLIYYSQIVNDFQKGDIAEGYSVSREKKESFPLTVTSAQKNPTAFYLCASSIWGSTDTQYFGPGTRLTVL.

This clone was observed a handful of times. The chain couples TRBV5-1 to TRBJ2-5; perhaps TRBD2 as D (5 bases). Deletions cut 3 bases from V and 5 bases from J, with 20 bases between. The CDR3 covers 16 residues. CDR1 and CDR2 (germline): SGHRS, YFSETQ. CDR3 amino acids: CASSYGVDLERETQYF. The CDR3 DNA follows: TGCGCCAGCAGCTATGGTGTGGACCTCGAGCGGGAGACCCAGTACTTC.

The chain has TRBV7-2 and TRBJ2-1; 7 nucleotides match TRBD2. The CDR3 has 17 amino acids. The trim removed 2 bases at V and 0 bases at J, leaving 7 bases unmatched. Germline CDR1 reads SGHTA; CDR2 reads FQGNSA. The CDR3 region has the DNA TGTGCCAGCAGCTTACGCCCGCGGGGGAGCTCCTACAATGAGCAGTTCTTC. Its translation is CASSLRPRGSSYNEQFF.

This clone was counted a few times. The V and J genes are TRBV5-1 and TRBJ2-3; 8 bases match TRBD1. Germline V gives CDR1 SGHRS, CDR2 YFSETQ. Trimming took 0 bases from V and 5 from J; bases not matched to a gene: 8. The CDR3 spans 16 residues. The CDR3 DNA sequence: TGCGCCAGCAGCTTGGCCCTCAGGGGGCGAGGAGATACGCAGTATTTT. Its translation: CASSLALRGRGDTQYF.

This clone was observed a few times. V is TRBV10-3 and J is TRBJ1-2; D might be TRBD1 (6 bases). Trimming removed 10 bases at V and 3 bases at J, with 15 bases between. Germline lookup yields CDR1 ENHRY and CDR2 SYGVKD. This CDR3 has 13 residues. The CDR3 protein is CATGQAGDYGYTF. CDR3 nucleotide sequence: TGTGCCACAGGACAAGCAGGGGACTATGGCTACACCTTC.

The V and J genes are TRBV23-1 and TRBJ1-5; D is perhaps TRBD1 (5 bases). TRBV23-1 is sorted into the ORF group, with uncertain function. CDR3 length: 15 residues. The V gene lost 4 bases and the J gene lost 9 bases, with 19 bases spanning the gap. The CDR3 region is CASSPPGGGILPQHF. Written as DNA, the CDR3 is TGCGCCAGCAGTCCCCCGGGGGGGGGAATACTGCCCCAGCATTTT.

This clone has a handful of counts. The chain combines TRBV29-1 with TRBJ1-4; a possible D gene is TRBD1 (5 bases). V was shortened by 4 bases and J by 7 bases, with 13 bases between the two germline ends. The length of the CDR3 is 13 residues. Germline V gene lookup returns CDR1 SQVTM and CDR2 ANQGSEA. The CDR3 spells CSVGPGSREKLFF. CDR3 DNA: TGCAGCGTTGGGCCAGGGTCTCGTGAAAAACTGTTTTTT.

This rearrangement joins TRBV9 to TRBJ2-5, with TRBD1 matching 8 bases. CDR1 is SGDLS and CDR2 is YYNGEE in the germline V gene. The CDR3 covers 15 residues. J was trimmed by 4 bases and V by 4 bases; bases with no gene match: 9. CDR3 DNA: TGTGCCAGCAGCCCCCCTGACAGGGGTCGAGAGACCCAGTACTTC. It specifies CASSPPDRGRETQYF.

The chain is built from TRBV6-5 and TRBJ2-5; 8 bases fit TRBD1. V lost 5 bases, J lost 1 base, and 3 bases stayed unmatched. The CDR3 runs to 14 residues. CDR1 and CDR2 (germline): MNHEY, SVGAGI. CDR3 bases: TGTGCCAGCAGTAGGGGGACAGGCCAAGAGACCCAGTACTTC. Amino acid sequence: CASSRGTGQETQYF.

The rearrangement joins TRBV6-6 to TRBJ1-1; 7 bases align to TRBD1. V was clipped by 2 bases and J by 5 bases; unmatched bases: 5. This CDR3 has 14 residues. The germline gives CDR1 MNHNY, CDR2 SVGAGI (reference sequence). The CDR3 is CASSYRGRVTEAFF. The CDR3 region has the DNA TGTGCCAGCAGTTACAGGGGGCGAGTTACTGAAGCTTTCTTT.